The clone carrying this TCR beta chain was seen at least ten times. What it binds is not known. Synthesis of TCR cDNA relied on 5'RACE template switching, which attached a universal primer site and UMIs. TCRdb reanalysed the 5' RACE reads using MiXCR and keeps one entry per CDR3 protein. The table includes about 180,000 distinct CDR3 sequences, about 6.2% detected once. The data belong to a study of T cells after yellow fever vaccination. General study points: Some clonotypes were seen in both the CD4 and the CD8 compartments. These made up a small share and likely arose from convergent recombination. Post-booster reappearance was seen for most primary-vaccination clones (just over 95% CD4, around 88% CD8).

The input for sequencing was CD4+ T cells sorted from PBMCs, taken on the day of the first yellow fever vaccination. The sequence derives from a man aged 18 to 30 who received the YFV17D yellow fever vaccine.

The CDR3 nucleotides are TGTGCCAGCTCACCGACAGGGGTTTGGGAAAAACTGTTTTTT. It specifies CASSPTGVWEKLFF. J is TRBJ1-4 and V is TRBV18; 8 nucleotides match TRBD1. J lost 8 bases, V lost 3 bases, and 5 bases had no gene match. The V gene's germline CDR1 is KGHSH and CDR2 LQKENI. This CDR3 region has 14 residues.